This T cell receptor (beta chain) emerged from a study of blood T cell repertoires in COVID-19. Study context: The analysed material was cDNA or gDNA that came from T cells, B-cell-depleted T cells, or PBMCs.

TCRdb keeps only in-frame clones here, not all; method: immunoSEQ multiplex PCR. The sample has tens of thousands of clones, 83% seen once. J was trimmed by 0 bases and V by 4 bases; bases with no gene match: 6. The CDR3 sequence is 16 residues long. CDR1 and CDR2 (germline): MNHNS, SASEGT. The specimen was peripheral blood. The J gene is TRBJ1-1, the V gene TRBV6-1, with TRBD1 matching over 9 bases. The receptor's source is a woman of 80 years or more with acute or convalescent COVID-19. CDR3 nucleotide sequence: TGTGCCAGCAGTGTCCGGGACAGGGTCATGAACACTGAAGCTTTCTTT. It is translated as CASSVRDRVMNTEAFF.